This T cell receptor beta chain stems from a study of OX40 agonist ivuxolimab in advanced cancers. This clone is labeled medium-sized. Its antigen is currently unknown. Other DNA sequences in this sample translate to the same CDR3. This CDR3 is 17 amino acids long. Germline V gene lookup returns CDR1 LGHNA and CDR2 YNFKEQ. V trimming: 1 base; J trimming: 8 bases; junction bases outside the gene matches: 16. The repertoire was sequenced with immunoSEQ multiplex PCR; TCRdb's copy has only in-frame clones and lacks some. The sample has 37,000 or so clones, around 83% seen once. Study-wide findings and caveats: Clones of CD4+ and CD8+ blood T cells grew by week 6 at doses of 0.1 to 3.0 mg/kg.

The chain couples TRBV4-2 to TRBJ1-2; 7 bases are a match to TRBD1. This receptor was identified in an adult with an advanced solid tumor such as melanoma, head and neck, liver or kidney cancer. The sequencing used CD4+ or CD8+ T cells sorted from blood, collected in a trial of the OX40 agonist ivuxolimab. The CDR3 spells CASSQAAGGNRGVGYTF. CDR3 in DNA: TGTGCCAGCAGCCAAGCTGCGGGAGGGAACAGGGGCGTGGGCTACACCTTC.